This TCR beta chain is from a study of breast tumors, draining lymph nodes, adjacent tissues. General study results and limits: Luminal-like breast cancer showed significantly higher tumor–nontumor repertoire similarity than basal-like. Tumor TCR diversity was below lymph nodes but above nontumor tissue. Data only fit, rather than demonstrated, lymph node origin of most tumor T cells. Findings are consistent with lymph node origin and intratumoral expansion of most tumor T cells.

As for this clonotype: Its antigen is not identified.

CDR1 and CDR2 (germline): MDHEN, SYDVKM. Trimming left V 2 bases short and J 8 bases short, with 21 bases between. The CDR3 runs to 17 residues. Axillary draining lymph nodes of breast cancer patients supplied the node samples. Each CDR3 protein gets one entry after TCRdb re-called the multiplex PCR reads with MiXCR. Of about 180,000 distinct CDR3 sequences listed, around a third are singletons. The origin of this receptor is a female donor with breast cancer. Some clones in this sample may be carry-over from other donors' samples. Sequences were obtained from axillary lymph node tissue. The chain combines TRBV28 with TRBJ1-4; a possible D gene is TRBD1 (6 bases). The CDR3 region has the DNA TGTGCCAGCAGTTTAACCCTTCGGGGGCGCTCAGGAGAAAAACTGTTTTTT. Translation gives CASSLTLRGRSGEKLFF.